This T cell receptor beta chain is from a study of CD4+ T cells in melanoma. The germline gives CDR1 SGDLS, CDR2 YYNGEE. There are 15 residues in the CDR3. Trimming pared 2 bases from V and 6 bases from J, leaving 15 bases between. Data came from immunoSEQ multiplex PCR; TCRdb stores just in-frame clones and leaves some out. Here the sample spans 50,000 to 60,000 clones, roughly two thirds being singletons. As regards this clone: Additional DNA sequences in this sample encode the identical CDR3.

The chain has TRBV9 and TRBJ1-5; D might be TRBD1 (6 bases). The receptor's source is a human donor with melanoma. Sequencing input: tumor tissue. The CDR3 DNA reads TGTGCCAGCAGCGTCGGTGGGGGGGCTGGTCAGCCCCAGCATTTT. This encodes CASSVGGGAGQPQHF.